This T cell receptor beta chain was sequenced in a study of blood T cells in healthy people across ages. In the study overall: Per two T cells, about one barcoded beta molecule was captured through template switching.

No fewer than 6 million PBMCs went into each sample. A second PCR of 7 to 11 cycles used a sample-barcoded 5' primer and a J-beta primer mix. TCRdb re-called the 5' RACE reads through MiXCR, storing one row per CDR3 protein. The profile shows approximately 900,000 distinct CDR3 sequences, 45% to 50% of them singletons. Trimming removed 8 bases from V and 8 bases from J, with 12 bases in between. The CDR3 consists of 11 residues. From germline, CDR1 is MNHEY and CDR2 SVGAGI. Sequenced input: blood. The gene calls are TRBV6-5 and TRBJ1-2; D perhaps matches TRBD1 (5 bases). This TCR came from a man younger than 45 in good health. CDR3 nucleotides: TGTGCCAGCCGCGACAGTTTAGGCTACACCTTC. It encodes CASRDSLGYTF.